This T cell receptor (beta chain) was sequenced during a study of blood T cell repertoires in COVID-19. Study context: PBMCs, B-cell-depleted T cells, or T cells were the source of the cDNA or gDNA that made up the material.

Looked up from germline, CDR1 is SGHTA and CDR2 is FQGTGA. This CDR3 is 14 amino acids long. V gave up 6 bases and J gave up 4 bases, with 12 bases separating them. In the authors' workflow: By means of reference gene primer amplification, nucleated cell counts were estimated. Profiled with immunoSEQ multiplex PCR; TCRdb holds only in-frame clones, not every one. Clone size and the V and J calls come from that table; the DNA yielded D and trimming. The data contain around 160,000 clones, 85% to 95% of them singletons. The sequenced material came from peripheral blood. V and J are TRBV7-3 and TRBJ2-2; D is perhaps TRBD1 (6 bases). The sequence came from a woman aged 55-69 years with COVID-19, enrolled during active disease. The CDR3 bases are TGTGCCAGCAGTGCACAGGGTTTCACCGGGGAGCTGTTTTTT. This translates into CASSAQGFTGELFF.